What follows are 17 T cell receptor beta chains derived from one specimen sequenced in a study of T cell repertoires in cytomegalovirus infection. TCRdb independently ran MiXCR on the reads; one entry per CDR3 protein. Here the sample spans approximately 180,000 distinct CDR3 sequences, about 21% being singletons. The source material was PBMCs. Receptors originate from a human donor in good health (CMV status not recorded). Some clones in this sample may be carry-over from other donors' samples.

The rearrangement joins TRBV5-4 to TRBJ2-3; D is perhaps TRBD1 (5 bases). V was shortened by 5 bases and J by 0 bases, with 13 bases between the two germline ends. The CDR3 is 15 amino acids. Germline V gene sequence: CDR1 SGHNT, CDR2 YYREEE (reference sequence). CDR3 protein: CASRHQGGSTDTQYF. DNA for the CDR3: TGTGCCAGCAGACACCAGGGTGGAAGCACAGATACGCAGTATTTT.

In its sample, this clonotype was seen many times. The V and J genes are TRBV7-2 and TRBJ2-5; D may correspond to TRBD1 or TRBD2 (5 bases each). V lost 5 bases and J lost 5, with 21 bases in between. This CDR3 contains 16 residues. Germline V gene data show CDR1 as SGHTA and CDR2 as FQGNSA. The CDR3 DNA sequence: TGTGCCAGCAGCCCCGGGACGGTGGGTGACCTGGAGACCCAGTACTTC. Translating gives CASSPGTVGDLETQYF.

The chain is built from TRBV5-6 and TRBJ1-1, with D maybe TRBD1 (5 bases). Per the germline V gene, CDR1 is SGHDT and CDR2 is YYEEEE. The CDR3 is 15 residues long. The germline V and J ends were trimmed by 5 bases and 0 bases, with 14 bases remaining between them. In nucleotides, the CDR3 is TGTGCCAGCAGTATTCCGGCGGGGGTGAACACTGAAGCTTTCTTT. Translating gives CASSIPAGVNTEAFF.

This clonotype was counted between two and nine times. The gene calls are TRBV7-9 and TRBJ2-7; 7 nucleotides align to TRBD1. This CDR3 contains 15 residues. The J segment lost 2 bases and the V segment lost 5 bases, leaving 9 bases of the junction unmatched. Germline values: CDR1 SEHNR, CDR2 FQNEAQ (reference sequence). DNA of the CDR3: TGTGCCAGCAGCCAAACAGGGGAGAGCCCCTACGAGCAGTACTTC. Protein product: CASSQTGESPYEQYF.

CDR3 DNA sequence: TGCGCCAGCAGCCACGGTGGGGCAGCGGTGTACGAGCAGTACTTC. It translates to CASSHGGAAVYEQYF. This chain uses TRBV4-1 with TRBJ2-7, with D possibly called TRBD1 or TRBD2 (5 bases each). CDR1 is MGHRA, CDR2 YSYEKL, per germline. V was shortened by 3 bases and J by 4 bases, with 16 bases between the two germline ends. The CDR3 runs 15 residues.

This clonotype appeared many times. The rearrangement uses TRBV7-2 and TRBJ2-1, with a weak D call TRBD2 (7 bases). The CDR3 runs 17 residues. The germline V gene has CDR1 SGHTA and CDR2 FQGNSA. Trimming removed 7 bases from V and 1 base from J, with 20 bases in between. In DNA, the CDR3 is TGTGCCAGCAACTCCCAAGGGGGGAGGGGTTCCTACAATGAGCAGTTCTTC. Translating it yields CASNSQGGRGSYNEQFF. Combining the CDR3 with reference TRBV7-2 and TRBJ2-1 gives the whole variable domain GAGVSQSPSNKVTEKGKDVELRCDPISGHTALYWYRQSLGQGLEFLIYFQGNSAPDKSGLPSDRFSAERTGGSVSTLTIQRTQQEDSAVYLCASNSQGGRGSYNEQFFGPGTRLTVL.

This sequence joins TRBV19 and TRBJ2-5, with 9 bases matching TRBD1. CDR1 and CDR2 (germline): LNHDA, SQIVND (reference sequence). The CDR3 is 13 residues long. The V segment lost 6 bases and the J segment 5 bases; nucleotides outside the gene matches: 4. DNA for the CDR3: TGTGCCAGTAGGACAGGGGGTCAGGAGACCCAGTACTTC. This encodes CASRTGGQETQYF.

This clonotype has a count of ten or more. The chain carries TRBV6-6 and TRBJ1-2, with 9 bases lining up with TRBD1. CDR3 length: 15 amino acids. Losses at the gene ends were 7 bases for V and 4 bases for J; bases not matched to a gene: 10. The germline V gene encodes CDR1 MNHNY and CDR2 SVGAGI (reference sequence). This chain's CDR3 is CASTPGDRVVYGYTF. The CDR3 DNA reads as TGTGCCAGCACCCCCGGGGACAGGGTCGTCTATGGCTACACCTTC.

The J gene is TRBJ1-3, the V gene TRBV7-9; no clear D gene. V lost 3 bases to trimming and J lost 4 bases, with 7 bases between them. Germline V gene data show CDR1 as SEHNR and CDR2 as FQNEAQ (reference sequence). This CDR3 spans 13 amino acids. This chain's CDR3 is CASSLHVGNTIYF. The DNA of the CDR3 is TGTGCCAGCAGCTTGCATGTCGGAAACACCATATATTTT.

This clonotype has more than one count but fewer than ten. The rearrangement links TRBV7-9 to TRBJ2-1; 8 bases line up with TRBD2. The V gene's germline CDR1 is SEHNR and CDR2 FQNEAQ (reference sequence). The J segment lost 8 bases and the V segment lost 3 bases, leaving 6 bases of the junction unmatched. This CDR3 comprises 14 residues. The CDR3 is CASSLGLVGDEQFF. The DNA of the CDR3 is TGTGCCAGCAGCTTGGGACTAGTAGGTGATGAGCAGTTCTTC.

V is TRBV7-2 and J is TRBJ1-1; no clear D gene. This CDR3 is 13 amino acids long. The germline CDR1 and CDR2 sequences are SGHTA and FQGNSA. V was shortened by 5 bases and J by 0 bases, with 7 bases between the two germline ends. The CDR3 DNA reads TGTGCCAGCAGCGGTCTTTTGAACACTGAAGCTTTCTTT. As protein: CASSGLLNTEAFF.

This clonotype has ten or more counts. This rearrangement joins TRBV7-2 to TRBJ2-2; no reliable D call. CDR3 length: 17 residues. V was pared by 3 bases and J by 0 bases, with 14 bases between. Germline values: CDR1 SGHTA, CDR2 FQGNSA. The DNA for the CDR3 is TGTGCCAGCAGCTTTATCGCGCGGAACTCGAACACCGGGGAGCTGTTTTTT. Encoded protein: CASSFIARNSNTGELFF.

The genes are TRBV6-5 and TRBJ1-1; no clear D. The CDR3 contains 13 residues. With 4 bases removed from V and 10 bases from J, the gap between germline ends came to 16 bases. The germline gives CDR1 MNHEY, CDR2 SVGAGI. The CDR3 DNA is TGTGCCAGCAGTTTTCGGGCCTCTCCGGGAGCTTTCTTT. Protein: CASSFRASPGAFF.

This clonotype has at least ten counts. The V gene is TRBV7-2, the J gene TRBJ2-2, with 7 bases identical to TRBD1. This CDR3 has 17 residues. Germline CDR1 is SGHTA and CDR2 is FQGNSA. With 0 bases clipped from V and 0 bases from J, the junction kept 4 bases outside the gene matches. The CDR3 region has the DNA TGTGCCAGCAGCTTAGCCAAAGACAGGGCGAACACCGGGGAGCTGTTTTTT. It encodes CASSLAKDRANTGELFF.

CDR3 residues: CASRSRETNTEAFF. DNA for the CDR3: TGTGCTAGCCGCTCGCGCGAAACGAACACTGAAGCTTTCTTT. This sequence joins TRBV12-5 and TRBJ1-1, with unresolved D. V lost 9 bases and J 1 base, leaving 15 bases between the germline ends. This CDR3 has 14 amino acids. Germline CDR1 is LGHNT and CDR2 is FRNRAP.

The chain has TRBV4-3 and TRBJ2-1; maybe TRBD1 (6 bases). The CDR3 has 14 residues. Germline V gene lookup returns CDR1 LGHNA and CDR2 YSLEER. V dropped 1 base and J dropped 6 bases, with 10 bases sitting between them. DNA of the CDR3: TGCGCCAGCAGCCAAGGACAGGCGGGCAATGAGCAGTTCTTC. Translation gives CASSQGQAGNEQFF.

This clonotype was seen at least ten times. The V gene is TRBV28, the J gene TRBJ2-1; 8 nucleotides align to TRBD1. Germline trimming cut 6 bases from V and 2 bases from J; bases unmatched to any gene: 3. There are 14 residues in the CDR3. The V gene's germline CDR1 is MDHEN and CDR2 SYDVKM. The CDR3 spells CASRRQGPYNEQFF. The CDR3 DNA reads TGTGCCAGCAGGCGACAGGGGCCCTACAATGAGCAGTTCTTC.